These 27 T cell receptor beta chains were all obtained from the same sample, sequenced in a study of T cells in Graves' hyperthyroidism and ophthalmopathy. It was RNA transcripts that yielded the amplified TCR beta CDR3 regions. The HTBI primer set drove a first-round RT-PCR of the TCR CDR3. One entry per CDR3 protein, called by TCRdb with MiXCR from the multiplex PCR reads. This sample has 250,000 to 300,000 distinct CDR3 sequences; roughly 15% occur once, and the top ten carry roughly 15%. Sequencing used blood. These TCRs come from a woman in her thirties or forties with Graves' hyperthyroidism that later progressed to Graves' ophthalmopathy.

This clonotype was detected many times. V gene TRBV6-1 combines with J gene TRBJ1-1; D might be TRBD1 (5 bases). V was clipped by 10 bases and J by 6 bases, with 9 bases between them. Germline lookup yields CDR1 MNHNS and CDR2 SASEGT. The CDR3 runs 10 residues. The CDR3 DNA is TGTGCCACCGGGACGTCTGAAGCTTTCTTT. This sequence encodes CATGTSEAFF.

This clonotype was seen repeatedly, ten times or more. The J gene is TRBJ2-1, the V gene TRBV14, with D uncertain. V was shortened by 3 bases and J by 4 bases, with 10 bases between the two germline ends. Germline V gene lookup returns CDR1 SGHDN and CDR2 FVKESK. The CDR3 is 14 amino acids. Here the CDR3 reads CASSQIWQYNEQFF. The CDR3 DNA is TGTGCCAGCAGCCAGATTTGGCAGTACAATGAGCAGTTCTTC.

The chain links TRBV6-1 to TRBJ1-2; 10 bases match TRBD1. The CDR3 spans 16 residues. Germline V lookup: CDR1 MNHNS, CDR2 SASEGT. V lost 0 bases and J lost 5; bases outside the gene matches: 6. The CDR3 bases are TGTGCCAGCAGTGAAGCTTTAAGACAGGGGGCATATGGCTACACCTTC. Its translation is CASSEALRQGAYGYTF.

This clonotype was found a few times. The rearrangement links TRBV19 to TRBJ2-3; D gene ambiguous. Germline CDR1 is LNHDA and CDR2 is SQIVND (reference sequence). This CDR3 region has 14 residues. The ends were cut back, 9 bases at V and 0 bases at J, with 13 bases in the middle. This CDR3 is CASPDPPSTDTQYF. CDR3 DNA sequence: TGTGCCAGCCCGGATCCTCCTAGCACAGATACGCAGTATTTT.

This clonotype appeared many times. The chain's CDR3 is CSARGDRGRSETQYF. CDR3 nucleotide sequence: TGCAGTGCTAGAGGGGACCGCGGGAGGTCGGAGACCCAGTACTTC. The genes are TRBV20-1 and TRBJ2-5; TRBD2 agrees at 8 bases. J was trimmed by 5 bases and V by 1 base; bases with no gene match: 9. Germline values: CDR1 DFQATT, CDR2 SNEGSKA (reference sequence). The CDR3 extends over 15 amino acids.

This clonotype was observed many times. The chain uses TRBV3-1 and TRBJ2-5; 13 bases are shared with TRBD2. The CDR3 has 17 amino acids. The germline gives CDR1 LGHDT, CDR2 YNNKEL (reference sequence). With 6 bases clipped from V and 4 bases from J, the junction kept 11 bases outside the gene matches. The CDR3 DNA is TGTGCCAGCAGTGTGTCTCGGACTAGCGGGAGCGCAGAGACCCAGTACTTC. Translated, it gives CASSVSRTSGSAETQYF.

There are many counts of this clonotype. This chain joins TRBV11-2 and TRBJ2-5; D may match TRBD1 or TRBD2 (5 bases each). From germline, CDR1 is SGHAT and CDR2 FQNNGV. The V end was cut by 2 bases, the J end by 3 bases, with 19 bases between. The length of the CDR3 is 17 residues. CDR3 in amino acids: CASSLFPRGPPKETQYF. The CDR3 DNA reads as TGTGCCAGCAGCTTATTTCCCCGGGGCCCACCTAAAGAGACCCAGTACTTC.

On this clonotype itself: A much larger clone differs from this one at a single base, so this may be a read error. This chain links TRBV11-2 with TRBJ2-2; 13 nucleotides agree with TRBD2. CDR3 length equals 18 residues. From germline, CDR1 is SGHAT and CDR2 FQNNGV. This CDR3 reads CANSSRLLAGGPAGELFF. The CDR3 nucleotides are TGTGCCAACAGCTCCCGATTACTAGCGGGAGGGCCTGCCGGGGAGCTGTTTTTT.

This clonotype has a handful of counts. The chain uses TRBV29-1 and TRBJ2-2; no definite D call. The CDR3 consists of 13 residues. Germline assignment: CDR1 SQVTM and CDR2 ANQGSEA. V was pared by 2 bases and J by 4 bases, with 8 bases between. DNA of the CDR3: TGCAGCGTTGAATTAGCCTCCACCGGGGAGCTGTTTTTT. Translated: CSVELASTGELFF.

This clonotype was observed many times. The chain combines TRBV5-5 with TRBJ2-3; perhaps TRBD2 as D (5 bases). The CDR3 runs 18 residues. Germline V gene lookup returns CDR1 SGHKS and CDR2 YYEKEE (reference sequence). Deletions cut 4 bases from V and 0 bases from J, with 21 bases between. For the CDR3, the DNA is TGTGCCAGCAGCGCCGACGGTTCCCGGAGGACTAGCACAGATACGCAGTATTTT. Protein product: CASSADGSRRTSTDTQYF.

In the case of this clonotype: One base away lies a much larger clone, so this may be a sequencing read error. The CDR3 loop is CIVADRVTYEQYF. CDR3 DNA: TGCATCGTCGCTGACAGGGTCACCTACGAGCAGTACTTC. This rearrangement joins TRBV29-1 to TRBJ2-7; 7 nucleotides match TRBD1. Germline V lookup: CDR1 SQVTM, CDR2 ANQGSEA. The CDR3 contains 13 residues.

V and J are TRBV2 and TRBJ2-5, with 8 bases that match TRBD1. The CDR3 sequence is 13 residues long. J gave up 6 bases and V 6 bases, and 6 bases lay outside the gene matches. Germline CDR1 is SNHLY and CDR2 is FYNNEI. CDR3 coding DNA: TGTGCCAGCAGCGAGGACAGGGAACAGACCCAGTACTTC. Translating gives CASSEDREQTQYF.

The CDR3 DNA sequence: TGCAGTGCTGAAGTAGCGGGACGAGAGACCCAGTACTTC. Protein product: CSAEVAGRETQYF. This chain joins TRBV20-1 and TRBJ2-5; 8 bases line up with TRBD2. The junction had 6 bases not matched to a gene; V was cut back by 5 bases and J by 4 bases. The CDR3 sequence is 13 residues long. The germline gives CDR1 DFQATT, CDR2 SNEGSKA (reference sequence).

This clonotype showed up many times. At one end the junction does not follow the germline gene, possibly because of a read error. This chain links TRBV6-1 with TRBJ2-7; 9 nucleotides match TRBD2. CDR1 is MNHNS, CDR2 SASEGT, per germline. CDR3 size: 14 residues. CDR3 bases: TGTGCCAGCAGTCAAGCGGGGGGCCCATACGAGCAGTACTTC. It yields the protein CASSQAGGPYEQYF.

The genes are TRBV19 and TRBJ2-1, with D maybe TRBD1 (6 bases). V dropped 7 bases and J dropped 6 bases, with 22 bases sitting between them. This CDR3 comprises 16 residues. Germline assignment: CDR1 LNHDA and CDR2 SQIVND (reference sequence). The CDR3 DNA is TGTGCCAGTACCACAGGGCGGGCCAAAGGGGCCAATGAGCAGTTCTTC. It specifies CASTTGRAKGANEQFF.

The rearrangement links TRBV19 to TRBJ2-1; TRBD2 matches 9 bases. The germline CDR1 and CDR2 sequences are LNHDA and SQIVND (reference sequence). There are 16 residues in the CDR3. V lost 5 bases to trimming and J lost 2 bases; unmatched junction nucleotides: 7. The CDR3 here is CASSLVAGATYNEQFF. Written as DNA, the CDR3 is TGTGCCAGTAGTCTCGTAGCGGGAGCTACCTACAATGAGCAGTTCTTC.

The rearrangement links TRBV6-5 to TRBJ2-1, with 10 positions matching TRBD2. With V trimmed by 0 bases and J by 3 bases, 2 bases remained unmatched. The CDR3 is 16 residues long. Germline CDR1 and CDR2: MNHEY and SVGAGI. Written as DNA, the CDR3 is TGTGCCAGCAGTTACTCGGGACTAGCGAGCTACAATGAGCAGTTCTTC. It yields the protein CASSYSGLASYNEQFF.

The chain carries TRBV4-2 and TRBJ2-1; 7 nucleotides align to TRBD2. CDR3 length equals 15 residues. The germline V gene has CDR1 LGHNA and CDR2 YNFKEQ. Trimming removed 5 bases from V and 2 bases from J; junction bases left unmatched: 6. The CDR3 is CASSADGTTYNEQFF. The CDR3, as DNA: TGTGCCAGCAGCGCCGACGGGACTACCTACAATGAGCAGTTCTTC.

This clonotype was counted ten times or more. This chain's CDR3 is CAISSMNTEAFF. As DNA, the CDR3 is TGTGCCATCAGTAGCATGAACACTGAAGCTTTCTTT. The chain carries TRBV10-3 and TRBJ1-1; no reliable D call. Germline CDR1 is ENHRY and CDR2 is SYGVKD. CDR3 length equals 12 residues. V gave up 5 bases and J gave up 0 bases, with 4 bases separating them.

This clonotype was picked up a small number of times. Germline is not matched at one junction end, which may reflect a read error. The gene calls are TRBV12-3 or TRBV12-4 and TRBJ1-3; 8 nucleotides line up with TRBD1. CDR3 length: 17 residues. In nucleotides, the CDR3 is TGTGCCAGCAGGAATCAACCGCCGGGACAGGCTGGAACCACCATATATTTT. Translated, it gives CASRNQPPGQAGTTIYF.

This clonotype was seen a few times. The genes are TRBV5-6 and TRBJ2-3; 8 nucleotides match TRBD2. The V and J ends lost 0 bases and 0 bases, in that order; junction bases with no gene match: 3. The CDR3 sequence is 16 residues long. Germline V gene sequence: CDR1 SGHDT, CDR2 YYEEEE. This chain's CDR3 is CASSLELAVSTDTQYF. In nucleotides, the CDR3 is TGTGCCAGCAGCTTGGAACTAGCGGTTAGCACAGATACGCAGTATTTT.

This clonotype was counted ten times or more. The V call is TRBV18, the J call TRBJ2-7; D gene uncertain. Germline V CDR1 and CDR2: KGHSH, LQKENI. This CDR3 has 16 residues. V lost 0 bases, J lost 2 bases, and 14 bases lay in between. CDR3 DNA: TGTGCCAGCTCACCACCGTATAAGGGTCAGGCCTACGAGCAGTACTTC. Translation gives CASSPPYKGQAYEQYF.

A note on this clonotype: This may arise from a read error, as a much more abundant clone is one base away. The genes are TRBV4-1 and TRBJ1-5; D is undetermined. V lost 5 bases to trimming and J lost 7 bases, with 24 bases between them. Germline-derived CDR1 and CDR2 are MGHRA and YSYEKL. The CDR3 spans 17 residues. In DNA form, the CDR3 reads TGCGCCAGCAGCATTAGGGCCCTTTCGGGGTCACGGCAGCCCCAGCATTTT. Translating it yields CASSIRALSGSRQPQHF.

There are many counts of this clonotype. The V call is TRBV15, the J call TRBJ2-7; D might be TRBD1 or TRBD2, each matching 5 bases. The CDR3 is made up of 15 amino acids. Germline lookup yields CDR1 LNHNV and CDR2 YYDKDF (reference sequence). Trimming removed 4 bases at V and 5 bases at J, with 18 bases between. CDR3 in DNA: TGTGCCACCAGCATAGGGACCGGGGCAGGGAACGAGCAGTACTTC. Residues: CATSIGTGAGNEQYF.

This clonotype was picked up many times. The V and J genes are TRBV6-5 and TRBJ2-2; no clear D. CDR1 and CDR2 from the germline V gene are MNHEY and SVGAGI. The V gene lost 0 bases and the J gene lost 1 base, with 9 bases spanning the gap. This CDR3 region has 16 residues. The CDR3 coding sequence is TGTGCCAGCAGTTACTCGGTGGGAAGGAACACCGGGGAGCTGTTTTTT. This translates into CASSYSVGRNTGELFF.

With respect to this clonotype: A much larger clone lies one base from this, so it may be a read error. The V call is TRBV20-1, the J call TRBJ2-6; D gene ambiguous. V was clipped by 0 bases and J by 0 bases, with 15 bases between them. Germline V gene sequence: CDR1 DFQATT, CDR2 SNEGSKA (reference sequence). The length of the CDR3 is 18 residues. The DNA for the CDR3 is TGCAGTGCTAGAGAGAGGATAGGGCTCCGCTCTGGGGCCAACGTCCTGACTTTC. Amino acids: CSARERIGLRSGANVLTF.

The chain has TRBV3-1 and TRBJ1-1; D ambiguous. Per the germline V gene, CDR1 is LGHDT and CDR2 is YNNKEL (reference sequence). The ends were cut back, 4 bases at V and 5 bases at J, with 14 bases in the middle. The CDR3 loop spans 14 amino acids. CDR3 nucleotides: TGTGCCAGCAGCCCCTTAGGAGTGGGAACTGAAGCTTTCTTT. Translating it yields CASSPLGVGTEAFF. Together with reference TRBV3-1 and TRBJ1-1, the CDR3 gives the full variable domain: DTAVSQTPKYLVTQMGNDKSIKCEQNLGHDTMYWYKQDSKKFLKIMFSYNNKELIINETVPNRFSPKSPDKAHLNLHINSLELGDSAVYFCASSPLGVGTEAFFGQGTRLTVV.